A selection of T cell receptor beta chains follows, all from one sample in a study of vaccination and CD4 T cells after COVID-19. TCRdb recomputed calls from the PCR reads with MiXCR, one row per CDR3 protein. The top ten hold around 15% of the sample, which has 7,000 to 9,500 distinct CDR3 sequences, around 60% seen once. These TCRs' antigens remain unknown. The starting material was cultured CD4+ T cells from blood, obtained after SARS-CoV-2 vaccination. All receptors come from a human donor with COVID-19. CDR3s include the opening cysteine and the closing phenylalanine or tryptophan. The D gene is left open where the match is weak. Clone size appears in some rows only: once, few, many, or a class for an expanded clone.

J,D,V,size,CDR3,DNA
TRBJ1-2,.,TRBV29-1,few,CSVHGGPNYGYTF,TGCAGCGTGCATGGCGGCCCTAACTATGGCTACACCTTC
TRBJ1-2,.,TRBV7-9,few,CASSYDMEQGYTF,TGTGCCAGCAGCTACGACATGGAGCAGGGCTACACCTTC
TRBJ1-2,.,TRBV6-1,few,CASSIQGNYGYTF,TGTGCCAGCAGTATACAGGGTAACTATGGCTACACCTTC
TRBJ2-7,.,TRBV20-1,.,CSAIIGAGNTGEQYF,TGCAGTGCCATCATTGGTGCAGGGAACACAGGCGAGCAGTACTTC
TRBJ1-2,.,TRBV15,.,CATSRDLGAYGYTF,TGTGCCACCAGCAGAGATCTAGGCGCCTATGGCTACACCTTC
TRBJ1-5,.,TRBV20-1,few,CSASRDGPQHF,TGCAGTGCTAGCCGGGACGGCCCCCAGCATTTT
TRBJ2-4,.,TRBV20-1,few,CSATGAKNIQYF,TGCAGTGCTACAGGAGCCAAAAACATTCAGTACTTC
TRBJ1-2,TRBD1,TRBV20-1,.,CSAQGQGIKIIYGYTF,TGCAGTGCCCAGGGACAGGGCATTAAGATCATTTATGGCTACACCTTC
TRBJ1-2,TRBD1,TRBV6-1,.,CASSLTFSGQGAGGYTF,TGTGCCAGCAGCCTCACATTTTCGGGACAGGGGGCGGGTGGCTACACCTTC
TRBJ1-5,.,TRBV28,.,CASNTNSGGQPQHF,TGTGCCAGCAATACAAACTCGGGGGGTCAGCCCCAGCATTTT
TRBJ2-5,TRBD1,TRBV6-2/TRBV6-3,.,CASRSRDREKAQYF,TGTGCCAGCAGATCCAGGGACAGGGAAAAGGCCCAGTACTTC
TRBJ1-1,.,TRBV7-6,.,CASSLYDGAEAFF,TGTGCCAGCAGCTTATACGATGGGGCTGAAGCTTTCTTT
TRBJ2-5,.,TRBV25-1,few,CASRPTGGRETQYF,TGTGCCAGCAGGCCCACGGGTGGCAGGGAGACCCAGTACTTC
TRBJ2-4,.,TRBV30,.,CAWSVPGGAAKNIQYF,TGTGCCTGGAGTGTACCCGGCGGGGCCGCCAAAAACATTCAGTACTTC
TRBJ2-5,.,TRBV20-1,few,CSALTPQAGRAQYF,TGCAGTGCTCTTACCCCCCAGGCTGGTAGGGCCCAGTACTTC
TRBJ1-1,.,TRBV2,.,CASSDYGSGNTEAFF,TGTGCCAGCAGTGATTACGGCAGCGGGAACACTGAAGCTTTCTTT
TRBJ2-7,.,TRBV27,.,CASSRTVGFYEQYF,TGTGCCAGCAGTCGGACAGTGGGTTTCTACGAGCAGTACTTC
TRBJ2-7,.,TRBV7-9,.,CASSLVGYEQYF,TGTGCCAGCAGCTTAGTGGGCTACGAGCAGTACTTC
TRBJ1-2,.,TRBV7-2,.,CASGPGTTYGYTF,TGTGCCAGCGGCCCCGGGACAACCTATGGCTACACCTTC
TRBJ1-2,.,TRBV28,.,CASRDLALGYTF,TGTGCCAGCAGGGACCTTGCATTGGGCTACACCTTC
TRBJ2-7,.,TRBV21-1,.,CASSSLTYGSYEQYF,TGTGCCAGCAGCTCGCTGACCTATGGCTCCTACGAGCAGTACTTC
TRBJ1-1,.,TRBV7-2,.,CASSRGGQSDTEAFF,TGTGCCAGCAGCCGAGGGGGGCAGTCGGACACTGAAGCTTTCTTT
TRBJ1-1,.,TRBV20-1,few,CSGDPGGNTEAFF,TGCAGTGGGGACCCCGGGGGGAATACTGAAGCTTTCTTT
TRBJ1-1,TRBD1,TRBV7-9,.,CASSRTGNTEAFF,TGTGCCAGCAGCCGGACAGGGAACACTGAAGCTTTCTTT
TRBJ2-1,TRBD2,TRBV9,.,CASSGAAGGGEQFF,TGTGCCAGCAGCGGTGCGGCGGGGGGCGGTGAGCAGTTCTTC
TRBJ2-3,TRBD2,TRBV7-9,.,CASSPGLAGGADTQYF,TGTGCCAGCAGCCCCGGACTAGCGGGGGGGGCAGATACGCAGTATTTT
TRBJ1-2,TRBD1,TRBV6-5,.,CASSYRQTGAGGYTF,TGTGCCAGCAGTTACCGACAGACAGGGGCCGGTGGCTACACCTTC
TRBJ1-5,.,TRBV7-2,.,CASSPGGTRDQPQHF,TGTGCCAGCAGCCCCGGAGGGACGCGGGATCAGCCCCAGCATTTT
TRBJ2-5,.,TRBV15,few,CATGGNGGQETQYF,TGTGCCACCGGGGGCAATGGGGGCCAAGAGACCCAGTACTTC
TRBJ2-1,TRBD1,TRBV19,few,CASSQGQGAWNEQFF,TGTGCCAGTAGTCAAGGACAGGGGGCTTGGAATGAGCAGTTCTTC
TRBJ1-4,.,TRBV20-1,.,CSAPLNEKLFF,TGCAGTGCTCCACTCAATGAAAAACTGTTTTTT
TRBJ2-5,.,TRBV20-1,large,CSARPGVGETQYF,TGCAGTGCTAGGCCCGGGGTCGGGGAGACCCAGTACTTC
TRBJ1-2,.,TRBV19,.,CASSLQGHYGYTF,TGTGCCAGTAGCCTACAGGGCCACTATGGCTACACCTTC
TRBJ1-1,.,TRBV20-1,few,CSGEQGGTEAFF,TGCAGTGGAGAACAGGGAGGGACTGAAGCTTTCTTT
TRBJ2-7,.,TRBV28,.,CASEGLSYEQYF,TGTGCCAGCGAGGGTTTATCCTACGAGCAGTACTTC
TRBJ2-6,.,TRBV7-3,.,CASSLNSAGANVLTF,TGTGCCAGCAGCTTAAACTCGGCTGGGGCCAACGTCCTGACTTTC
TRBJ1-2,.,TRBV14,once,CASSPTSQLYGYTF,TGTGCCAGCAGCCCTACTTCCCAACTCTATGGCTACACCTTC
TRBJ1-5,.,TRBV7-9,.,CASSRLGSNQPQHF,TGTGCCAGCAGCCGGTTGGGGAGCAATCAGCCCCAGCATTTT
TRBJ2-7,.,TRBV3-1,.,CASSQEGREQYF,TGTGCCAGCAGCCAAGAAGGACGCGAGCAGTACTTC
TRBJ1-5,.,TRBV20-1,.,CSARDSRSNQPQHF,TGCAGTGCTAGAGACTCGAGGAGTAATCAGCCCCAGCATTTT
TRBJ2-7,TRBD2,TRBV6-1,.,CASSPRGSLAGVEEQYF,TGTGCCAGCAGTCCCCGCGGGAGTCTAGCGGGGGTGGAAGAGCAGTACTTC
TRBJ2-5,.,TRBV7-2,once,CASSLERAETQYF,TGTGCCAGCAGCTTAGAAAGGGCTGAGACCCAGTACTTC
TRBJ2-7,.,TRBV29-1,.,CSAMDTYYEQYF,TGCAGCGCAATGGACACATACTACGAGCAGTACTTC
TRBJ2-7,TRBD2,TRBV20-1,.,CSARDPSSGAYEQYF,TGCAGTGCTAGAGATCCGTCTAGCGGGGCCTACGAGCAGTACTTC